This TCR beta chain was identified in a study of T cell responses to AZD1222 COVID-19 vaccine. Across the whole study: Second-dose schedules of about 4 or about 12 weeks were combined. Study-wide findings and caveats: Repertoire collection took place solely once the T cell response had peaked. Baseline antibody screening turned up just a handful of seropositive AZD1222 recipients.

Worth noting for this clone: Its antigen remains unknown.

V was shortened by 5 bases and J by 8 bases, with 18 bases between the two germline ends. CDR1 is MNHEY and CDR2 is SVGAGI in the germline V gene. This CDR3 contains 15 residues. Data came from immunoSEQ multiplex PCR; TCRdb stores just in-frame clones and leaves some out. The sample includes 95,000 to 150,000 clones, 85% to 90% of them seen just once. This TCR was recovered from an adult in good health. Material: peripheral blood, obtained on day 0 of AZD1222 vaccination. The chain is built from TRBV6-5 and TRBJ1-4, with a possible D match to TRBD1 (5 bases). The CDR3 sequence: CASSRRDRFGEKLFF. CDR3 bases: TGTGCCAGCAGTCGACGGGACCGCTTTGGGGAAAAACTGTTTTTT.